These 21 T cell receptor beta chains were all obtained from the same sample, sequenced in a study of cytomegalovirus exposure and HLA in healthy donors. The PCR made use of 60 Vbeta and 13 Jbeta primers. Produced via immunoSEQ multiplex PCR; TCRdb's table is partial and in-frame only. The sample records about 140,000 clones, about 80% being singletons. The sample was PBMCs. The receptors here all came from a woman aged 35 to 49 in good health and CMV-seronegative.

The chain uses TRBV6-1 and TRBJ1-2; D possibly corresponds to TRBD1 (5 bases). The CDR3 contains 13 residues. Germline-derived CDR1 and CDR2 are MNHNS and SASEGT. V lost 4 bases, J lost 8 bases, and 14 bases lay in between. The CDR3 DNA reads TGTGCCAGCAGTGGAACAGGTTTTCGAGGCTACACCTTC. Its translation is CASSGTGFRGYTF.

The gene calls are TRBV2 and TRBJ2-7; the D gene is possibly TRBD2 (5 bases). The ends were cut back, 3 bases at V and 4 bases at J, with 16 bases in the middle. The germline gives CDR1 SNHLY, CDR2 FYNNEI. The CDR3 covers 15 residues. CDR3 loop: CASSELRGAVYEQYF. CDR3 sequence (DNA): TGTGCCAGCAGTGAGCTCCGGGGAGCTGTTTACGAGCAGTACTTC.

The J gene is TRBJ2-3, the V gene TRBV6-6, with 7 bases that match TRBD2. CDR1 and CDR2 from the germline V gene are MNHNY and SVGAGI (reference sequence). J gave up 2 bases and V 5 bases, and 10 bases lay outside the gene matches. The length of the CDR3 is 16 residues. DNA of the CDR3: TGTGCCAGCAGTGGTCCTAGCGGAACGCCCACAGATACGCAGTATTTT. Encoded protein: CASSGPSGTPTDTQYF.

The gene calls are TRBV28 and TRBJ1-4; no firm D call. Trimming removed 6 bases at V and 0 bases at J, with 14 bases between. Germline V lookup: CDR1 MDHEN, CDR2 SYDVKM. This CDR3 spans 16 amino acids. The CDR3 protein is CASSSIRSATNEKLFF. DNA for the CDR3: TGTGCCAGCAGCTCCATAAGATCAGCAACTAATGAAAAACTGTTTTTT.

The chain couples TRBV7-2 to TRBJ2-3; 9 bases are a match to TRBD2. J gave up 4 bases and V 1 base, and 15 bases lay outside the gene matches. Germline V gene sequence: CDR1 SGHTA, CDR2 FQGNSA. This CDR3 spans 19 amino acids. The DNA of the CDR3 is TGTGCCAGCAGCTTAGTGGTAGTGGCTAGCGGGGCCTCAGCAGATACGCAGTATTTT. Amino acids: CASSLVVVASGASADTQYF.

This chain links TRBV7-3 with TRBJ2-5; 10 bases fit TRBD1. J gave up 5 bases and V 4 bases, and 10 bases lay outside the gene matches. Germline V gene sequence: CDR1 SGHTA, CDR2 FQGTGA. The CDR3 sequence is 16 residues long. CDR3 sequence reads: CASSSSRPGQGETQYF. CDR3 DNA: TGTGCCAGCAGCTCGTCTCGCCCGGGACAGGGGGAGACCCAGTACTTC.

V and J are TRBV10-3 and TRBJ2-1; 7 nucleotides line up with TRBD2. After removal of 5 bases from V and 6 bases from J, the junction contained 7 bases not matched to a gene. The germline V gene has CDR1 ENHRY and CDR2 SYGVKD. This CDR3 region has 14 residues. The CDR3 spells CAISRSGLGNEQFF. The CDR3 DNA sequence: TGTGCCATCAGTCGTAGCGGGTTGGGCAATGAGCAGTTCTTC.

V gene TRBV27 combines with J gene TRBJ2-7; D is unresolved. The CDR3 is 11 residues long. The germline V gene encodes CDR1 MNHEY and CDR2 SMNVEV (reference sequence). The V end lost 5 bases, the J end lost 6 bases, and 8 bases lay between the germline ends. The chain's CDR3 is CASSGNSEQYF. For the CDR3, the DNA is TGTGCCAGCAGTGGAAACAGCGAGCAGTACTTC.

The chain has TRBV28 and TRBJ2-7; weak D call: TRBD1 (5 bases). The CDR3 has 12 residues. V was pared by 1 base and J by 7 bases, with 8 bases between. The germline V gene encodes CDR1 MDHEN and CDR2 SYDVKM. This chain's CDR3 is CASSLSTGEQYF. CDR3 bases: TGTGCCAGCAGTTTATCTACAGGTGAGCAGTACTTC.

The J gene is TRBJ1-1, the V gene TRBV5-3, with a possible D match to TRBD1 (6 bases). TRBV5-3 is known as an ORF, though its function is uncertain. V lost 8 bases and J lost 2, with 19 bases in between. This CDR3 has 15 amino acids. The CDR3 here is CASCYRGATNTEAFF. For the CDR3, the DNA is TGTGCCAGTTGTTATCGGGGGGCGACAAACACTGAAGCTTTCTTT.

The rearrangement links TRBV27 to TRBJ2-7; TRBD2 matches 13 bases. The germline CDR1 and CDR2 sequences are MNHEY and SMNVEV (reference sequence). The CDR3 spans 15 residues. The trim removed 6 bases at V and 4 bases at J, leaving 6 bases unmatched. The CDR3 nucleotides read TGTGCCAGCAGCTGGCGGACTAGCGGGAGATACGAGCAGTACTTC. It codes for CASSWRTSGRYEQYF.

CDR3 region: CASSRIGGRARSYEQYF. Written as DNA, the CDR3 is TGCGCCAGCAGCCGGATTGGCGGGAGGGCTAGATCCTACGAGCAGTACTTC. The chain uses TRBV4-3 and TRBJ2-7; 9 nucleotides match TRBD2. In germline, CDR1 is LGHNA, CDR2 YSLEER. V lost 4 bases to trimming and J lost 1 base; unmatched junction nucleotides: 11. This CDR3 region has 17 residues.

V and J are TRBV6-1 and TRBJ2-3, with a possible D match to TRBD2 (6 bases). CDR3 size: 12 residues. V was clipped by 10 bases and J by 5 bases, with 13 bases between them. Germline V gives CDR1 MNHNS, CDR2 SASEGT. CDR3 bases: TGTGCCACCCGGGGGTATAGAGATACGCAGTATTTT. It codes for CATRGYRDTQYF.

This rearrangement joins TRBV9 to TRBJ2-7, with D unresolved. Looked up from germline, CDR1 is SGDLS and CDR2 is YYNGEE. This CDR3 contains 17 residues. Deletions cut 0 bases from V and 3 bases from J, with 19 bases between. CDR3 residues: CASSVGAAATLYYEQYF. In nucleotides, the CDR3 is TGTGCCAGCAGCGTAGGGGCAGCCGCCACCCTCTACTACGAGCAGTACTTC. Full variable domain (rest looked up from reference TRBV9 and TRBJ2-7): DSGVTQTPKHLITATGQRVTLRCSPRSGDLSVYWYQQSLDQGLQFLIQYYNGEERAKGNILERFSAQQFPDLHSELNLSSLELGDSALYFCASSVGAAATLYYEQYFGPGTRLTVT.

The chain has TRBV10-3 and TRBJ2-1; D remains unclear. The CDR3 totals 15 residues. Germline loops: CDR1 ENHRY, CDR2 SYGVKD. V was trimmed by 3 bases and J by 0 bases, leaving 9 bases between them. In nucleotides, the CDR3 is TGTGCCATCAGTGATCTTCTACCCTCCTACAATGAGCAGTTCTTC. It codes for CAISDLLPSYNEQFF.

CDR3 nucleotides: TGTGCCAGCAGTCGGCAAGAGACCCAGTACTTC. It specifies CASSRQETQYF. The chain has TRBV2 and TRBJ2-5; D call uncertain. CDR3 size: 11 residues. The V and J ends lost 5 bases and 2 bases respectively, with 3 bases between them. In germline, CDR1 is SNHLY, CDR2 FYNNEI.

The chain has TRBV10-3 and TRBJ2-1, with D tentatively TRBD2 (5 bases). Germline CDR1 and CDR2: ENHRY and SYGVKD. The V end lost 11 bases, the J end lost 0 bases, and 20 bases lay between the germline ends. This CDR3 spans 16 amino acids. The CDR3 is CAAQGRAEHSYNEQFF. The DNA for the CDR3 is TGTGCCGCCCAAGGGAGAGCGGAACACTCCTACAATGAGCAGTTCTTC.

J is TRBJ2-1 and V is TRBV19; D uncertain. Germline CDR1 reads LNHDA; CDR2 reads SQIVND (reference sequence). V dropped 3 bases and J dropped 9 bases, with 6 bases sitting between them. The CDR3 sequence is 11 residues long. The CDR3 DNA follows: TGTGCCAGTAGTATCCGGGTTGAGCAGTTCTTC. This codes for CASSIRVEQFF.

The chain employs TRBV2 and TRBJ1-2; 10 nucleotides align to TRBD1. Trimming cost V 10 bases and J 0 bases; bases outside gene matches: 8. Germline CDR1 reads SNHLY; CDR2 reads FYNNEI. The CDR3 runs to 15 residues. The CDR3 bases are TGTGCCACCCTCCCGGGACAGGGGACTAACTATGGCTACACCTTC. Residues: CATLPGQGTNYGYTF.

This chain joins TRBV10-3 and TRBJ1-1; 9 bases match TRBD1. In germline, CDR1 is ENHRY, CDR2 SYGVKD. The CDR3 is made up of 15 amino acids. Germline trimming cut 3 bases from V and 5 bases from J; bases unmatched to any gene: 7. CDR3: CAISERDRGVTEAFF. In nucleotides, the CDR3 is TGTGCCATCAGTGAAAGAGACAGGGGGGTTACTGAAGCTTTCTTT.

The chain has TRBV27 and TRBJ2-1; D gene ambiguous. In germline, CDR1 is MNHEY, CDR2 SMNVEV (reference sequence). Trimming cost V 5 bases and J 10 bases, with 12 bases left between them. The CDR3 extends over 12 amino acids. In DNA, the CDR3 is TGTGCCAGCAGTCCCCAGGCCAGGGAGCAGTTCTTC. Translated: CASSPQAREQFF.